These 15 T cell receptor beta chains were sequenced from one sample in a study of B cell selection in AIRE deficiency. The regulatory T cell sort gate was CD4+CD25hiCD127low/negative. The data were produced by immunoSEQ multiplex PCR, yet TCRdb's version contains in-frame clones alone and is incomplete. The data show around 22,000 clones, with around nine tenths seen just once and roughly 1.3% held by the top ten. Sequencing was performed on CD4+CD25+ Tregs sorted from PBMCs. These receptors were collected from a human donor in good health.

The chain has TRBV6-1 and TRBJ2-2; D may be TRBD1 (5 bases). Germline V gives CDR1 MNHNS, CDR2 SASEGT. V shed 7 bases and J shed 5 bases, with 14 bases lying between them. The CDR3 covers 14 residues. CDR3 in amino acids: CASTLDSTTGELFF. The CDR3 DNA reads TGTGCCAGCACTTTAGACAGCACTACCGGGGAGCTGTTTTTT.

The chain carries TRBV11-2 and TRBJ1-2; no clear D gene. In germline, CDR1 is SGHAT, CDR2 FQNNGV. The CDR3 runs 13 residues. V was pared by 1 base and J by 4 bases, with 7 bases between. In nucleotides, the CDR3 is TGTGCCAGCAGCTTAGGGATGGGCTATGGCTACACCTTC. As protein: CASSLGMGYGYTF.

This clone has a single count. The chain couples TRBV6-6 to TRBJ1-2; D gene unclear. The CDR3 runs 14 residues. V was pared by 5 bases and J by 4 bases, with 14 bases between. Germline CDR1 reads MNHNY; CDR2 reads SVGAGI (reference sequence). This chain's CDR3 is CASSQRGPPYGYTF. CDR3 in DNA: TGTGCCAGCAGTCAGAGAGGCCCCCCCTATGGCTACACCTTC.

The chain uses TRBV28 and TRBJ1-6; the match to TRBD1 covers 8 bases. The V segment lost 8 bases and the J segment 8 bases; nucleotides outside the gene matches: 14. CDR3 length equals 16 residues. The germline gives CDR1 MDHEN, CDR2 SYDVKM. This CDR3 reads CASGKFRGRGYSPLHF. The CDR3 coding sequence is TGTGCCAGCGGAAAGTTCAGGGGGCGCGGTTATTCACCCCTCCACTTT.

V is TRBV2 and J is TRBJ1-5; D ambiguous. This CDR3 is 15 amino acids long. Looked up from germline, CDR1 is SNHLY and CDR2 is FYNNEI. Trimming removed 7 bases from V and 0 bases from J, with 13 bases in between. The CDR3 DNA reads as TGTGCCAGCACGTCTCGGCCCTATAGCAATCAGCCCCAGCATTTT. Encoded protein: CASTSRPYSNQPQHF.

This clone was counted a single time. The chain employs TRBV5-1 and TRBJ1-4; a possible D gene is TRBD1 (6 bases). Germline loops: CDR1 SGHRS, CDR2 YFSETQ. V dropped 2 bases and J dropped 7 bases, with 12 bases sitting between them. The CDR3 length is 14 residues. The CDR3 DNA reads as TGCGCCAGCAGCTTTCGGGGGGCTACTGAAAAACTGTTTTTT. This translates into CASSFRGATEKLFF.

This chain uses TRBV12-5 with TRBJ2-7; D gene uncertain. The germline gives CDR1 LGHNT, CDR2 FRNRAP. The CDR3 sequence is 14 residues long. V lost 5 bases, J lost 6 bases, and 17 bases lay in between. The DNA for the CDR3 is TGTGCTAGTGGTCCCCGTGTAGGCCTGGGCGAGCAGTACTTC. It is translated as CASGPRVGLGEQYF.

This chain joins TRBV18 and TRBJ1-5; TRBD1 aligns across 10 bases. The germline gives CDR1 KGHSH, CDR2 LQKENI. The CDR3 consists of 17 residues. The V gene end was trimmed by 5 bases and the J gene end by 7 bases; junction bases not matched to a gene: 14. The CDR3 spells CASSRGVGTGAEQPQHF. The CDR3 bases are TGTGCCAGCTCAAGGGGGGTCGGGACAGGGGCGGAACAGCCCCAGCATTTT.

This chain connects TRBV11-3 to TRBJ2-7; 9 nucleotides line up with TRBD1. Germline V gene lookup returns CDR1 SGHNT and CDR2 YENEEA. The CDR3 sequence is 14 residues long. Trimming at V came to 5 bases and at J to 4 bases, leaving 6 bases not matched to a gene. CDR3 in amino acids: CASSPGQGPYEQYF. The CDR3 bases are TGTGCCAGCAGCCCTGGACAGGGGCCGTACGAGCAGTACTTC.

The chain is built from TRBV5-5 and TRBJ1-2; TRBD1 might be the D (5 bases). The CDR3 consists of 14 residues. V was trimmed by 5 bases and J by 8 bases, leaving 19 bases between them. The germline gives CDR1 SGHKS, CDR2 YYEKEE (reference sequence). The CDR3 spells CASSIPGALGGYTF. The CDR3 coding sequence is TGTGCCAGCAGTATCCCCGGGGCGTTAGGCGGCTACACCTTC.

This chain joins TRBV10-1 and TRBJ2-1, with D perhaps matching TRBD1 (5 bases). Deletions cut 4 bases from V and 0 bases from J, with 10 bases between. Germline V gene data show CDR1 as WNHNN and CDR2 as SYGVQD (reference sequence). The CDR3 loop spans 15 amino acids. The CDR3 loop is CASSGGSSSYNEQFF. The CDR3 region has the DNA TGCGCCAGCAGTGGGGGCAGCAGCTCCTACAATGAGCAGTTCTTC.

The chain links TRBV9 to TRBJ2-1; D is unclear. Trimming cost V 3 bases and J 0 bases, with 10 bases left between them. Germline V gene lookup returns CDR1 SGDLS and CDR2 YYNGEE. The CDR3 consists of 15 residues. The CDR3 region is CASSGGDGSYNEQFF. The CDR3 DNA reads as TGTGCCAGCAGCGGAGGAGACGGCTCCTACAATGAGCAGTTCTTC. The whole variable domain, remainder taken from reference TRBV9 and TRBJ2-1, is DSGVTQTPKHLITATGQRVTLRCSPRSGDLSVYWYQQSLDQGLQFLIQYYNGEERAKGNILERFSAQQFPDLHSELNLSSLELGDSALYFCASSGGDGSYNEQFFGPGTRLTVL.

The chain links TRBV18 to TRBJ2-5; perhaps TRBD2 as D (6 bases). Trimming stripped 2 bases from V and 0 bases from J, with 10 bases between. Germline assignment: CDR1 KGHSH and CDR2 LQKENI. The CDR3 length is 15 residues. DNA of the CDR3: TGTGCCAGCTCACCAAGGGGAGGCCACCAAGAGACCCAGTACTTC. Its protein is CASSPRGGHQETQYF.

This chain joins TRBV28 and TRBJ1-1; D is undetermined. Germline V gene lookup returns CDR1 MDHEN and CDR2 SYDVKM. Trimming left V 5 bases short and J 4 bases short, with 11 bases between. This CDR3 has 13 residues. CDR3 region: CASSLHRSTEAFF. As DNA, the CDR3 is TGTGCCAGCAGTCTCCATCGGAGCACTGAAGCTTTCTTT.

In regard to this clone: In the same sample, other DNA sequences code for this CDR3. This chain joins TRBV4-2 and TRBJ1-1; D is possibly TRBD1 (5 bases). Germline V gene lookup returns CDR1 LGHNA and CDR2 YNFKEQ. Trimming removed 1 base from V and 1 base from J, with 13 bases in between. The CDR3 is made up of 16 amino acids. CDR3 sequence (DNA): TGTGCCAGCAGCCAAGCCGGTGGCCAGGGGAACACTGAAGCTTTCTTT. Its translation is CASSQAGGQGNTEAFF.